This T cell receptor (beta chain) comes out of a study of human T cells and chemical hapten exposure. General study points: Expanded TCR counts at PT1 were positively correlated with the patch test score. Donors, who had alopecia, may show an immune response that differs from healthy people's.

From the RACE reads, TCRdb called clonotypes with MiXCR, one entry per CDR3 protein. The data contain fewer than 100,000 distinct CDR3 sequences, 7% to 10% of them singletons. This CDR3 contains 17 residues. Trimming stripped 7 bases from V and 0 bases from J, with 19 bases between. This clonotype showed up many times. Its specificity is not known. Time point given: patch test 2, 6 weeks after DPC sensitization. Treatment in this sample: therapeutic diphenylcyclopropenone sensitization with weekly scalp DPC. Alopecia patients, 18 to 70 years old and DPC-suitable, served as donors. Total RNA extraction was carried out from unfractionated whole blood.

The TCR comes from a woman in her 40s with alopecia areata. Some clones in this sample may be carry-over from other donors' samples. V and J are TRBV12-3 or TRBV12-4 and TRBJ1-3, with no clear D. The material sequenced was whole blood, taken in connection with sensitization to the hapten diphenylcyclopropenone (DPC). The CDR3 nucleotides are TGTGCCAGCACCCCAGGTTTGAGACGGATCTCTGGAAACACCATATATTTT. Translated, it gives CASTPGLRRISGNTIYF.